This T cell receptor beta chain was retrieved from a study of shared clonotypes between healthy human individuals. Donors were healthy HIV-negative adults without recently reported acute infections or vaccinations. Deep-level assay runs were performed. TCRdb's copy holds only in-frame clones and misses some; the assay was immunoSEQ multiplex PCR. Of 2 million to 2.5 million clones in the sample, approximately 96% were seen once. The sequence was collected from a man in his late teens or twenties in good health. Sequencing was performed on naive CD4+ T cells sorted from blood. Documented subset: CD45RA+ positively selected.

The CDR3 loop is CAWTVSSSGNTIYF. As DNA, the CDR3 is TGTGCCTGGACGGTCAGTAGTTCTGGAAACACCATATATTTT. The chain recombines TRBV30 with TRBJ1-3; D gene unclear. Trimming left V 4 bases short and J 1 base short, with 11 bases between. The CDR3 is 14 residues long. Looked up from germline, CDR1 is GTSNPN and CDR2 is SVGIG (reference sequence).